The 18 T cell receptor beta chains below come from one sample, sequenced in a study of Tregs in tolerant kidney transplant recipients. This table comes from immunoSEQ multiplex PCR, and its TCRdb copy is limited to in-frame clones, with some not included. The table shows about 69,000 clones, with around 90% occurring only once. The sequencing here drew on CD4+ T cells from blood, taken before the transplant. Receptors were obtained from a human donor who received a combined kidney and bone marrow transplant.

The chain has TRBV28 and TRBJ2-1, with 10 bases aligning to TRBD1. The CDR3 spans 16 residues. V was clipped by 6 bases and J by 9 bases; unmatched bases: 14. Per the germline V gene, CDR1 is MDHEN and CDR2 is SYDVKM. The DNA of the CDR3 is TGTGCCAGCAGAAAAACCGGGACAGGGGCGTTTGGTGAGCAGTTCTTC. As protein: CASRKTGTGAFGEQFF. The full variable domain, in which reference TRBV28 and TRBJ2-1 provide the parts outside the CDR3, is DVKVTQSSRYLVKRTGEKVFLECVQDMDHENMFWYRQDPGLGLRLIYFSYDVKMKEKGDIPEGYSVSREKKERFSLILESASTNQTSMYLCASRKTGTGAFGEQFFGPGTRLTVL.

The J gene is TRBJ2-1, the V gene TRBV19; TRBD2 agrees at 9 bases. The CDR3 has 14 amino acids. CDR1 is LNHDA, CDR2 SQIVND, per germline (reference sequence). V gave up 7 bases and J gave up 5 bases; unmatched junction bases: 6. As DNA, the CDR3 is TGTGCCAGTATGGGGCTAGCGGGGAACAATGAGCAGTTCTTC. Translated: CASMGLAGNNEQFF.

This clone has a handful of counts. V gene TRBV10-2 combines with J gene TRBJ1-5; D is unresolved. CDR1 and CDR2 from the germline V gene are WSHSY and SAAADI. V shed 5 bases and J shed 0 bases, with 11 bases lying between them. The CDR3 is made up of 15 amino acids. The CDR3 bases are TGCGCCAGCAGTCTAATCGGGAATAGCAATCAGCCCCAGCATTTT. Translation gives CASSLIGNSNQPQHF.

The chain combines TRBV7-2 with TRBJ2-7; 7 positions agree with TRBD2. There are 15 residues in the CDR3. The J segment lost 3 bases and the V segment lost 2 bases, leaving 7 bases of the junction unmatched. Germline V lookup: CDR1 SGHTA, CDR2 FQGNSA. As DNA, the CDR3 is TGTGCCAGCAGCTTATGGCTTGGCGGGAGCTACGAGCAGTACTTC. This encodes CASSLWLGGSYEQYF.

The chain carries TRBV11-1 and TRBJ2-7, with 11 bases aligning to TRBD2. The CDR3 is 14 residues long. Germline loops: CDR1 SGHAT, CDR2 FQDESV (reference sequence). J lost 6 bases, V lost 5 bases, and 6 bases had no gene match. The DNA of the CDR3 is TGTGCCAGCAGCATTAGCGGGAGGGAGATCGAGCAGTACTTC. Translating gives CASSISGREIEQYF.

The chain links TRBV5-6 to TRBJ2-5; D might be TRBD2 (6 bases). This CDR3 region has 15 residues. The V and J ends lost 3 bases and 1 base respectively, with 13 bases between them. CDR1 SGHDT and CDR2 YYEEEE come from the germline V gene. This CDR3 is CASSWNSGAQETQYF. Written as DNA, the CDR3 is TGTGCCAGCAGCTGGAATAGCGGAGCCCAAGAGACCCAGTACTTC.

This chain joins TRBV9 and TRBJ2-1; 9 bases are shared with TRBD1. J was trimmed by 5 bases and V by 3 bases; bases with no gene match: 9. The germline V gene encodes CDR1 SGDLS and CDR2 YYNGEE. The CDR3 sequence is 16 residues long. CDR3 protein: CASSGGLGQGNNEQFF. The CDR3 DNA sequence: TGTGCCAGCAGCGGGGGGCTGGGACAGGGAAACAATGAGCAGTTCTTC. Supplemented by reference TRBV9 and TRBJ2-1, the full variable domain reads DSGVTQTPKHLITATGQRVTLRCSPRSGDLSVYWYQQSLDQGLQFLIQYYNGEERAKGNILERFSAQQFPDLHSELNLSSLELGDSALYFCASSGGLGQGNNEQFFGPGTRLTVL.

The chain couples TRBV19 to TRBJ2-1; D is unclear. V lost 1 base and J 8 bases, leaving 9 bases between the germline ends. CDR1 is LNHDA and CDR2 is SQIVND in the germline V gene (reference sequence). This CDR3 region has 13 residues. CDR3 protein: CASSIVTRHEQFF. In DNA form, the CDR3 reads TGTGCCAGTAGTATAGTTACGCGCCATGAGCAGTTCTTC.

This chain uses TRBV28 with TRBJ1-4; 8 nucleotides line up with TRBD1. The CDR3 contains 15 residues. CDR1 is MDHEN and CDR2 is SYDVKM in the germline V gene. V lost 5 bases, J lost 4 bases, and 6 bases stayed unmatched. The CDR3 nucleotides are TGTGCCAGCAGTGACGGGACAGGACTTAATGAAAAACTGTTTTTT. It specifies CASSDGTGLNEKLFF. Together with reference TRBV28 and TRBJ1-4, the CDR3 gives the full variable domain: DVKVTQSSRYLVKRTGEKVFLECVQDMDHENMFWYRQDPGLGLRLIYFSYDVKMKEKGDIPEGYSVSREKKERFSLILESASTNQTSMYLCASSDGTGLNEKLFFGSGTQLSVL.

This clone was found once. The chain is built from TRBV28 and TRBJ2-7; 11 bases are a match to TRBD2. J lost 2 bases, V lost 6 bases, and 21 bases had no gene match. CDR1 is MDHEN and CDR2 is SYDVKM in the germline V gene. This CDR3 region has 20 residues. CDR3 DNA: TGTGCCAGCAGGCGGAGGACCCATTTTAGCGGGAGGGTAGAGGCCTACGAGCAGTACTTC. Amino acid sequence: CASRRRTHFSGRVEAYEQYF.

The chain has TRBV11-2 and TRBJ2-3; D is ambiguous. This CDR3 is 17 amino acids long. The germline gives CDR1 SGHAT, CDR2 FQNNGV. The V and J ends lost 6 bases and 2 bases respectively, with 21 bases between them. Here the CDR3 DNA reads TGTGCCAGCAGTTTTACACCACAGAGAAGAGCCACAGATACGCAGTATTTT. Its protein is CASSFTPQRRATDTQYF.

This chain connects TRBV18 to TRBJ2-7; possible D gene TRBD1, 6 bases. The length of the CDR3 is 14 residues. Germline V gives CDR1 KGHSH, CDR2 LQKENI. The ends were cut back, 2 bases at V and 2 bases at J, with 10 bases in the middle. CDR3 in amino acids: CASSPEQGTYEQYF. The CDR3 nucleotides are TGTGCCAGCTCACCAGAACAGGGTACCTACGAGCAGTACTTC.

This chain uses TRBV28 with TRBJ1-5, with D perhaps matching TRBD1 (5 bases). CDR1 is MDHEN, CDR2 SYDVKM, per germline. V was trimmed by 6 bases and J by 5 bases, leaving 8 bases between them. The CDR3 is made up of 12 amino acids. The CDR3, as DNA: TGTGCCAGCAGACAGGAATATCAGCCCCAGCATTTT. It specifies CASRQEYQPQHF.

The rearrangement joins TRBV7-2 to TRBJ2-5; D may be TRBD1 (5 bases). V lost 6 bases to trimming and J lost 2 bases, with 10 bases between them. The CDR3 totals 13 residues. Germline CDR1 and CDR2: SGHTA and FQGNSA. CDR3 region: CASSFGAQETQYF. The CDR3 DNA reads TGTGCCAGCAGTTTTGGGGCACAAGAGACCCAGTACTTC.

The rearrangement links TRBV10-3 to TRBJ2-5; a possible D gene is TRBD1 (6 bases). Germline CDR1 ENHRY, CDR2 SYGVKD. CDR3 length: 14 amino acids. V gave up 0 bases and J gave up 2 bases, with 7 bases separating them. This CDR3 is CAISESQGQETQYF. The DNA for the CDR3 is TGTGCCATCAGTGAGTCACAGGGACAAGAGACCCAGTACTTC.

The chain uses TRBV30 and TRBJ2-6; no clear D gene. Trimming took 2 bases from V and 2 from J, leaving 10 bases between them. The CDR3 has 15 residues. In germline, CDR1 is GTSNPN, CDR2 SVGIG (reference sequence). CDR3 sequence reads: CAWSFDFPGANVLTF. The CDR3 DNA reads TGTGCCTGGAGTTTTGACTTTCCTGGGGCCAACGTCCTGACTTTC. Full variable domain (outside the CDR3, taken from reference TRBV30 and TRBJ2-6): SQTIHQWPATLVQPVGSPLSLECTVEGTSNPNLYWYRQAAGRGLQLLFYSVGIGQISSEVPQNLSASRPQDRQFILSSKKLLLSDSGFYLCAWSFDFPGANVLTFGAGSRLTVL.

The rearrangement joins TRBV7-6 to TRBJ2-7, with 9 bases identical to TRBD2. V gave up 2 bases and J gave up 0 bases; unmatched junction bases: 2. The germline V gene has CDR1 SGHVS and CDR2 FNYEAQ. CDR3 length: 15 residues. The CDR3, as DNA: TGTGCCAGCAGCTTAAGTAGCGGGGGCTCCTACGAGCAGTACTTC. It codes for CASSLSSGGSYEQYF.

The DNA of the CDR3 is TGTGCCAGCTCACCCAACGAGGGCATTAACACTGAAGCTTTCTTT. As protein: CASSPNEGINTEAFF. This chain links TRBV18 with TRBJ1-1; D is uncertain. The ends were cut back, 3 bases at V and 2 bases at J, with 13 bases in the middle. Germline CDR1 is KGHSH and CDR2 is LQKENI. The CDR3 sequence is 15 residues long.